A selection of T cell receptor beta chains follows, all from one sample in a study of blood T cell repertoires in COVID-19. Some clones are missing from TCRdb's copy, which holds only in-frame ones; the method was immunoSEQ multiplex PCR. The sample contains tens of thousands of clones, less than 90% of which appear only once. The sequencing input was peripheral blood. Receptor source: a man aged 60-69 years with active COVID-19. CDR3s include the opening cysteine and the closing phenylalanine or tryptophan. A D gene is named only where the DNA matches it firmly. Clone size is not always given. Where it is, it says once, few, many or a class for expanded clones.

-,-,TRBJ2-1,TRBV28,CASTYPGHNNEQFF,TGTGCCAGCACCTACCCGGGACACAACAATGAGCAGTTCTTC
-,-,TRBJ2-7,TRBV19,CASSPNVASEQYF,TGTGCCAGTAGTCCCAATGTGGCATCCGAGCAGTACTTC
-,-,TRBJ1-1,TRBV28,CASSPPHMNTEAFF,TGTGCCAGCAGTCCCCCACATATGAACACTGAAGCTTTCTTT
-,-,TRBJ1-4,TRBV6-5,CASSTGATNEKLFF,TGTGCCAGCAGCACAGGCGCAACTAATGAAAAACTGTTTTTT
-,TRBD1,TRBJ2-1,TRBV7-9,CASSTPTGVHYNEQFF,TGTGCCAGCAGCACCCCGACAGGGGTCCACTACAATGAGCAGTTCTTC
-,TRBD1,TRBJ2-3,TRBV18,CASSPGGQGITDTQYF,TGTGCCAGCTCACCAGGGGGACAGGGCATCACAGATACGCAGTATTTT
-,TRBD2,TRBJ2-3,TRBV5-1,CASSSGGATDTQYF,TGCGCCAGCAGTAGCGGGGGGGCCACAGATACGCAGTATTTT
-,-,TRBJ2-2,TRBV24-1,CATSGEAMNTGELFF,TGTGCCACCAGCGGAGAGGCGATGAACACCGGGGAGCTGTTTTTT
-,TRBD1,TRBJ2-1,TRBV27,CASSPDRAYNEQFF,TGTGCCAGCAGTCCCGACAGGGCTTACAATGAGCAGTTCTTC
once,-,TRBJ1-3,TRBV9,CASSPTGFSGNTIYF,TGTGCCAGCAGCCCCACAGGATTCTCTGGAAACACCATATATTTT
-,-,TRBJ1-3,TRBV4-1,CASSPIGIGLSGNTIYF,TGCGCCAGCAGCCCAATCGGGATCGGACTTTCTGGAAACACCATATATTTT
-,TRBD2,TRBJ2-3,TRBV7-8,CASSFMGSGRVYTQYF,TGTGCCAGCAGCTTTATGGGTAGCGGGAGGGTTTATACGCAGTATTTT
-,-,TRBJ1-5,TRBV15,CATSRDSGFSNQPQHF,TGTGCCACCAGCAGAGACAGCGGCTTTAGCAATCAGCCCCAGCATTTT
-,-,TRBJ1-1,TRBV13,CASSQTRGVVGEAFF,TGTGCCAGCAGCCAAACTCGGGGGGTGGTTGGTGAAGCTTTCTTT
-,TRBD2,TRBJ2-1,TRBV30,CAARPGLAGNEQFF,TGTGCCGCCCGGCCGGGACTAGCGGGGAATGAGCAGTTCTTC
-,TRBD2,TRBJ2-2,TRBV7-9,CASSGTSGSNTGELFF,TGTGCCAGCAGCGGGACTAGCGGATCGAACACCGGGGAGCTGTTTTTT
-,-,TRBJ1-5,TRBV6-5,CASWAYGWQPQHF,TGTGCCAGCTGGGCCTATGGGTGGCAGCCCCAGCATTTT
once,-,TRBJ1-2,TRBV28,CASRVTGRANYGYTF,TGTGCCAGCAGAGTTACAGGGAGAGCTAACTATGGCTACACCTTC
-,TRBD2,TRBJ2-1,TRBV27,CASLAGTISYNEQFF,TGTGCCAGCCTTGCCGGGACTATCTCTTACAATGAGCAGTTCTTC
-,TRBD2,TRBJ2-1,TRBV11-3,CASSPLAGAHNEQFF,TGTGCCAGCAGCCCCCTAGCGGGGGCCCACAATGAGCAGTTCTTC
-,TRBD1,TRBJ1-1,TRBV5-1,CASSLGATGTTEAFF,TGCGCCAGCAGTTTGGGGGCGACAGGGACCACTGAAGCTTTCTTT
-,TRBD1,TRBJ2-4,TRBV6-5,CASTGQGTKNIQYF,TGTGCCAGCACGGGACAGGGGACCAAAAACATTCAGTACTTC
-,-,TRBJ2-1,TRBV11-3,CASSPTQGNEQFF,TGTGCCAGCAGCCCCACCCAGGGGAATGAGCAGTTCTTC
-,TRBD2,TRBJ2-2,TRBV7-3,CASSQTGTRSTGELFF,TGTGCCAGCAGCCAGACCGGGACTAGATCCACCGGGGAGCTGTTTTTT
-,TRBD2,TRBJ2-7,TRBV27,CASSHTSGPSYEQYF,TGTGCCAGCAGCCACACTAGCGGCCCCTCCTACGAGCAGTACTTC
-,TRBD1,TRBJ1-2,TRBV28,CATTRTGGGGYTF,TGTGCCACTACACGCACAGGGGGCGGTGGCTACACCTTC
once,-,TRBJ2-4,TRBV19,CASSIAGEVVALAKNIQYF,TGTGCCAGTAGTATAGCGGGGGAAGTCGTGGCCTTGGCCAAAAACATTCAGTACTTC
-,-,TRBJ2-1,TRBV27,CASSDGRTGTYNEQFF,TGTGCCAGCAGTGACGGGAGGACAGGGACCTACAATGAGCAGTTCTTC
-,-,TRBJ2-5,TRBV15,CATSREGALQETQYF,TGTGCCACCAGCAGAGAGGGCGCCCTTCAAGAGACCCAGTACTTC
-,-,TRBJ1-4,TRBV5-1,CASSFAGPGEKLFF,TGCGCCAGCAGCTTTGCGGGGCCGGGAGAAAAACTGTTTTTT
-,-,TRBJ2-1,TRBV27,CASNTRASSYNEQFF,TGTGCCAGCAACACTAGGGCCAGCTCCTACAATGAGCAGTTCTTC
-,-,TRBJ1-5,TRBV19,CASSTQDTQPQHF,TGTGCCAGTAGTACCCAGGACACCCAGCCCCAGCATTTT
-,-,TRBJ1-5,TRBV2,CASSGAYSNQPQHF,TGTGCCAGCAGTGGAGCTTATAGCAATCAGCCCCAGCATTTT
few,-,TRBJ1-6,TRBV5-4,CASSLDTSVAYSPLHF,TGTGCCAGCAGCTTGGACACTAGTGTAGCCTATTCACCCCTCCACTTT
once,-,TRBJ1-2,TRBV10-3,CAISIDGEGGYTF,TGTGCCATCAGCATTGACGGGGAGGGCGGCTACACCTTC
once,TRBD1,TRBJ1-2,TRBV4-2,CASSATGAHYGYTF,TGTGCCAGCAGCGCGACAGGGGCCCACTATGGCTACACCTTC
-,-,TRBJ2-7,TRBV7-9,CASSLGSPPYEQYF,TGTGCCAGCAGCTTAGGTAGCCCTCCCTACGAGCAGTACTTC
-,TRBD1,TRBJ2-1,TRBV5-4,CASSPTTGTGHNEQFF,TGTGCCAGCAGCCCAACTACCGGGACAGGACACAATGAGCAGTTCTTC